This TCR beta chain emerged from a study of blood T cell repertoires in COVID-19. At the level of the study: Samples of COVID-19 (acute and convalescent) were obtained from the United States, Italy and Spain. T cells, B-cell-depleted T cells, or PBMCs provided the cDNA or gDNA that served as material.

Original processing notes: Cell counts per sample came from amplifying reference gene primers. The repertoire was sequenced with immunoSEQ multiplex PCR; TCRdb's copy has only in-frame clones and lacks some. V, J and clone size were drawn from that table, and D and trimming were deduced from the DNA. The data show 110,000 to 150,000 clones, around 90% seen once. Unmatched junction bases numbered 2, after V lost 2 bases and J lost 4 bases. The CDR3 covers 15 residues. Germline CDR1 reads LGHDT; CDR2 reads YNNKEL (reference sequence). The TCR originated in a human donor in a cohort sampled during active COVID-19. The specimen was peripheral blood. This chain links TRBV3-1 (or the pseudogene TRBV3-2) with TRBJ2-7, with TRBD2 matching 13 bases. This CDR3 reads CASSQRTSGSYEQYF. In DNA form, the CDR3 reads TGTGCCAGCAGCCAACGGACTAGCGGGAGTTACGAGCAGTACTTC.